A selection of T cell receptor beta chains follows, all from one sample in a study of blood T cell repertoires in COVID-19. This table comes from immunoSEQ multiplex PCR, and its TCRdb copy is limited to in-frame clones, with some not included. There are under 30,000 clones in the sample; roughly 90% occur only once, and around 17% lies in the top ten. Sequencing was carried out using peripheral blood. The receptor source for this set is a human donor with acute or convalescent COVID-19. The donor label of this sample is uncertain. The CDR3 runs from the conserved cysteine through the conserved F or W. D genes are given only for firm matches. Only part of the rows carry a size: once, few, many, or a class if the clone is expanded.

D gene: .; V gene: TRBV7-9; J gene: TRBJ1-3; clone size: .; CDR3 protein: CASSRGGLFLGNTIYF; CDR3 DNA: TGTGCCAGCAGCCGCGGGGGTCTTTTCCTCGGAAACACCATATATTTT
D gene: TRBD2; V gene: TRBV7-9; J gene: TRBJ2-1; clone size: .; CDR3 protein: CASLTSGGRSSYNEQFF; CDR3 DNA: TGTGCCAGCCTGACTAGCGGGGGCCGAAGTAGCTACAATGAGCAGTTCTTC
D gene: .; V gene: TRBV5-4; J gene: TRBJ2-7; clone size: few; CDR3 protein: CASSFDGQRTYEQYF; CDR3 DNA: TGTGCCAGCAGCTTTGATGGACAGCGGACCTACGAGCAGTACTTC
D gene: TRBD2; V gene: TRBV7-9; J gene: TRBJ2-3; clone size: .; CDR3 protein: CASSLTSAQYF; CDR3 DNA: TGTGCCAGCAGCTTAACTAGCGCGCAGTATTTT
D gene: TRBD1; V gene: TRBV9; J gene: TRBJ1-2; clone size: .; CDR3 protein: CASSEQGRGYTF; CDR3 DNA: TGTGCCAGCAGCGAACAGGGGAGAGGCTACACCTTC
D gene: TRBD1; V gene: TRBV7-2; J gene: TRBJ2-1; clone size: .; CDR3 protein: CASSFNRGRHNEQFF; CDR3 DNA: TGTGCCAGCAGCTTTAACAGGGGGCGTCACAATGAGCAGTTCTTC
D gene: TRBD2; V gene: TRBV5-1; J gene: TRBJ2-7; clone size: .; CDR3 protein: CASSLGLAGVEQYF; CDR3 DNA: TGCGCCAGCAGCTTGGGTCTAGCGGGAGTTGAGCAGTACTTC
D gene: .; V gene: TRBV19; J gene: TRBJ2-1; clone size: .; CDR3 protein: CASSIGQSYNEQFF; CDR3 DNA: TGTGCCAGTAGTATAGGACAGTCCTACAATGAGCAGTTCTTC
D gene: TRBD2; V gene: TRBV7-6; J gene: TRBJ2-7; clone size: .; CDR3 protein: CASSLGLAGGSHEQYF; CDR3 DNA: TGTGCCAGCAGCTTGGGACTAGCGGGAGGCAGCCACGAGCAGTACTTC
D gene: .; V gene: TRBV7-2; J gene: TRBJ1-2; clone size: .; CDR3 protein: CASRLDRFNYGYTF; CDR3 DNA: TGTGCCAGCAGGCTAGACAGATTCAACTATGGCTACACCTTC
D gene: TRBD2; V gene: TRBV20-1; J gene: TRBJ2-7; clone size: .; CDR3 protein: CSASSREGEALNEQYF; CDR3 DNA: TGCAGTGCTAGTAGCAGGGAGGGCGAAGCCCTCAACGAGCAGTACTTC
D gene: .; V gene: TRBV19; J gene: TRBJ1-2; clone size: .; CDR3 protein: CASKVAGEYGYTF; CDR3 DNA: TGTGCCAGTAAGGTTGCAGGGGAATATGGCTACACCTTC
D gene: .; V gene: TRBV11-2; J gene: TRBJ2-7; clone size: .; CDR3 protein: CASSSPRGGAGSYEQYF; CDR3 DNA: TGTGCCAGCAGCTCCCCCCGAGGGGGGGCCGGTTCCTACGAGCAGTACTTC
D gene: TRBD2; V gene: TRBV6-1; J gene: TRBJ2-5; clone size: .; CDR3 protein: CASSELSGSGETQYF; CDR3 DNA: TGTGCCAGCAGTGAGCTTAGCGGGAGCGGAGAGACCCAGTACTTC
D gene: TRBD2; V gene: TRBV5-1; J gene: TRBJ2-3; clone size: .; CDR3 protein: CASSPFSSGASTDTQYF; CDR3 DNA: TGCGCCAGCAGCCCATTCTCTAGCGGGGCCAGCACAGATACGCAGTATTTT
D gene: .; V gene: TRBV6-5; J gene: TRBJ2-7; clone size: .; CDR3 protein: CASRDGQHSYEQYF; CDR3 DNA: TGTGCCAGCAGGGACGGACAGCACTCCTACGAGCAGTACTTC
D gene: TRBD1; V gene: TRBV18; J gene: TRBJ1-2; clone size: few; CDR3 protein: CASSPGTGEDGYTF; CDR3 DNA: TGTGCCAGCTCACCCGGGACAGGGGAGGACGGCTACACCTTC
D gene: .; V gene: TRBV19; J gene: TRBJ1-6; clone size: few; CDR3 protein: CASSTTAGSYNSPLHF; CDR3 DNA: TGTGCCAGTAGTACCACAGCCGGGAGCTATAATTCACCCCTCCACTTT
D gene: TRBD2; V gene: TRBV6-6; J gene: TRBJ2-5; clone size: once; CDR3 protein: CASSPAGGSQETQYF; CDR3 DNA: TGTGCCAGCAGTCCGGCCGGGGGGAGCCAAGAGACCCAGTACTTC
D gene: TRBD2; V gene: TRBV4-2; J gene: TRBJ2-2; clone size: .; CDR3 protein: CASSQESGGTNTGELFF; CDR3 DNA: TGTGCCAGCAGCCAAGAAAGCGGGGGGACGAACACCGGGGAGCTGTTTTTT
D gene: .; V gene: TRBV5-5; J gene: TRBJ1-2; clone size: .; CDR3 protein: CASSLVGTPNYGYTF; CDR3 DNA: TGTGCCAGCAGCTTGGTAGGGACACCAAACTATGGCTACACCTTC
D gene: TRBD1; V gene: TRBV5-4; J gene: TRBJ2-1; clone size: .; CDR3 protein: CASSPRQGVYNEQFF; CDR3 DNA: TGTGCCAGCAGTCCCCGACAGGGGGTTTACAATGAGCAGTTCTTC
D gene: .; V gene: TRBV30; J gene: TRBJ1-5; clone size: .; CDR3 protein: CAWTPTGINQPQHF; CDR3 DNA: TGTGCCTGGACCCCTACGGGGATCAATCAGCCCCAGCATTTT
D gene: .; V gene: TRBV3-1/TRBV3-2; J gene: TRBJ1-2; clone size: .; CDR3 protein: CASSHLLTGTYGYTF; CDR3 DNA: TGTGCCAGCAGTCACCTTCTAACAGGTACCTATGGCTACACCTTC
D gene: .; V gene: TRBV5-1; J gene: TRBJ1-6; clone size: .; CDR3 protein: CASSLDLQAGGSPLHF; CDR3 DNA: TGCGCCAGCAGCTTGGACCTACAGGCCGGGGGTTCACCCCTCCACTTT
D gene: .; V gene: TRBV11-2; J gene: TRBJ1-1; clone size: once; CDR3 protein: CASSLVSPSLLNTEAFF; CDR3 DNA: TGTGCCAGCAGCTTAGTGTCCCCTTCTCTTTTGAACACTGAAGCTTTCTTT
D gene: .; V gene: TRBV13; J gene: TRBJ2-7; clone size: .; CDR3 protein: CASSLGGRYEQYF; CDR3 DNA: TGTGCCAGCAGCTTAGGGGGCAGGTACGAGCAGTACTTC
D gene: .; V gene: TRBV2; J gene: TRBJ1-2; clone size: .; CDR3 protein: CASRLDTNYGYTF; CDR3 DNA: TGTGCCAGCAGGCTGGACACCAACTATGGCTACACCTTC
D gene: TRBD1; V gene: TRBV9; J gene: TRBJ1-1; clone size: .; CDR3 protein: CASSVLGQGLQNTEAFF; CDR3 DNA: TGTGCCAGCAGTGTTCTGGGACAGGGATTACAGAACACTGAAGCTTTCTTT
D gene: .; V gene: TRBV5-1; J gene: TRBJ2-2; clone size: .; CDR3 protein: CASSLAPRRLTGELFF; CDR3 DNA: TGCGCCAGCAGCTTGGCCCCAAGAAGACTCACCGGGGAGCTGTTTTTT
D gene: TRBD1; V gene: TRBV2; J gene: TRBJ2-7; clone size: .; CDR3 protein: CASTGASEQYF; CDR3 DNA: TGTGCCAGTACAGGGGCCAGCGAGCAGTACTTC
D gene: .; V gene: TRBV15; J gene: TRBJ2-3; clone size: .; CDR3 protein: CATSRDKIGGVGDTQYF; CDR3 DNA: TGTGCCACCAGCAGAGATAAAATAGGAGGGGTTGGAGATACGCAGTATTTT
D gene: TRBD2; V gene: TRBV11-2; J gene: TRBJ2-3; clone size: .; CDR3 protein: CASSILAGAGTDTQYF; CDR3 DNA: TGTGCCAGCAGCATTCTAGCGGGAGCGGGCACAGATACGCAGTATTTT
D gene: TRBD2; V gene: TRBV7-8; J gene: TRBJ2-7; clone size: .; CDR3 protein: CASSLMRTSSFLTYEQYF; CDR3 DNA: TGTGCCAGCAGCTTAATGAGGACTAGCTCTTTTTTAACCTACGAGCAGTACTTC
D gene: .; V gene: TRBV7-2; J gene: TRBJ1-1; clone size: .; CDR3 protein: CASSLDGGFETEAFF; CDR3 DNA: TGTGCCAGCAGCTTAGACGGGGGGTTTGAGACTGAAGCTTTCTTT
D gene: TRBD1; V gene: TRBV6-5; J gene: TRBJ1-5; clone size: .; CDR3 protein: CAGGTGNPQHF; CDR3 DNA: TGTGCCGGCGGGACAGGGAATCCCCAGCATTTT
D gene: .; V gene: TRBV9; J gene: TRBJ1-1; clone size: .; CDR3 protein: CASSVARVGTEAFF; CDR3 DNA: TGTGCCAGCAGCGTAGCCAGGGTGGGCACTGAAGCTTTCTTT
D gene: TRBD1; V gene: TRBV5-4; J gene: TRBJ1-1; clone size: few; CDR3 protein: CASRKDRGNTEAFF; CDR3 DNA: TGTGCCAGCAGGAAGGACAGGGGAAACACTGAAGCTTTCTTT
D gene: .; V gene: TRBV5-6; J gene: TRBJ2-2; clone size: .; CDR3 protein: CASSRGAGDITGELFF; CDR3 DNA: TGTGCCAGCAGCAGAGGGGCAGGGGACATCACCGGGGAGCTGTTTTTT
D gene: TRBD1; V gene: TRBV10-3; J gene: TRBJ1-5; clone size: .; CDR3 protein: CAISLDRSGQPQHF; CDR3 DNA: TGTGCCATCAGTCTGGACAGGTCGGGTCAGCCCCAGCATTTT
D gene: .; V gene: TRBV6-6; J gene: TRBJ1-2; clone size: few; CDR3 protein: CASVTGGYGYTF; CDR3 DNA: TGTGCCAGCGTAACGGGGGGCTATGGCTACACCTTC
D gene: .; V gene: TRBV7-9; J gene: TRBJ2-3; clone size: .; CDR3 protein: CASSLAEGGWTDTQYF; CDR3 DNA: TGTGCCAGCAGCTTAGCAGAGGGAGGCTGGACAGATACGCAGTATTTT
D gene: .; V gene: TRBV18; J gene: TRBJ1-5; clone size: few; CDR3 protein: CASSPQYGNQPQHF; CDR3 DNA: TGTGCCAGCTCACCTCAGTACGGCAATCAGCCCCAGCATTTT
D gene: TRBD1; V gene: TRBV5-4; J gene: TRBJ1-3; clone size: few; CDR3 protein: CASRGQGSDTIYF; CDR3 DNA: TGTGCCAGCAGGGGACAGGGTTCGGACACCATATATTTT
D gene: .; V gene: TRBV2; J gene: TRBJ1-2; clone size: .; CDR3 protein: CASSDRSPGLPNYGYTF; CDR3 DNA: TGTGCCAGCAGTGACCGGTCGCCGGGTCTTCCTAACTATGGCTACACCTTC
D gene: .; V gene: TRBV19; J gene: TRBJ2-7; clone size: .; CDR3 protein: CASKGRGQGEQYF; CDR3 DNA: TGTGCCAGTAAGGGCAGGGGCCAGGGCGAGCAGTACTTC
D gene: TRBD1; V gene: TRBV15; J gene: TRBJ1-2; clone size: .; CDR3 protein: CATSPRRQGQSYGYTF; CDR3 DNA: TGTGCCACCAGCCCGAGGCGACAGGGACAGTCCTATGGCTACACCTTC
D gene: TRBD2; V gene: TRBV29-1; J gene: TRBJ2-1; clone size: .; CDR3 protein: CSVLAGGRNEQFF; CDR3 DNA: TGCAGCGTGCTAGCGGGAGGGCGAAATGAGCAGTTCTTC
D gene: TRBD1; V gene: TRBV19; J gene: TRBJ1-5; clone size: .; CDR3 protein: CASSIEGQGAWNQPQHF; CDR3 DNA: TGTGCCAGTAGTATAGAGGGACAGGGGGCTTGGAATCAGCCCCAGCATTTT